The entry that follows covers one T cell receptor (beta chain) sequence. This entry comes from a study of blood T cell repertoires in COVID-19. Turning to the study itself: The study drew acute and convalescent COVID-19 samples from the United States, Italy and Spain. PBMCs, B-cell-depleted T cells, or T cells were the source of the cDNA or gDNA that made up the material.

Original processing notes: Nucleated cell number was recorded as an estimate derived from reference gene primer amplification. The data were produced by immunoSEQ multiplex PCR, yet TCRdb's version contains in-frame clones alone and is incomplete. V and J calls and clone size are as listed in that table; D and trimming were resolved from the DNA. The sample lists around 150,000 clones, 85% occurring once. Deletions cut 2 bases from V and 9 bases from J, with 17 bases between. The germline CDR1 and CDR2 sequences are SGHTA and FQGNSA. This CDR3 has 16 residues. The source is a human donor with acute or convalescent COVID-19. The donor label of this sample is uncertain. Sequences were obtained from peripheral blood. The chain combines TRBV7-2 with TRBJ1-6; D possibly corresponds to TRBD1 (6 bases). CDR3 DNA: TGTGCCAGCAGCTTAAACGCCAGGGGAGTTAGTTCACCCCTCCACTTT. It encodes CASSLNARGVSSPLHF.